One and the same sample provided the 4 T cell receptor beta chains below, sequenced in a study of T cell clones after liver transplantation. TCRdb keeps only in-frame clones here, not all; method: immunoSEQ multiplex PCR. The top ten clones hold around 2.5% of a sample with about 45,000 clones, roughly 84% of them seen once. Source: CD4+ T cells from blood, taken 24 months after liver transplant. The receptors here all came from a human patient who received a liver transplant. The graft donor may have contributed some T cells.

The chain combines TRBV11-2 with TRBJ2-2; possibly TRBD2 for D (6 bases). CDR3 length: 14 amino acids. The V end was cut by 5 bases, the J end by 1 base, with 8 bases between. The germline V gene has CDR1 SGHAT and CDR2 FQNNGV. Here the CDR3 DNA reads TGTGCCAGCAGCGCGACTAGGAACACCGGGGAGCTGTTTTTT. It yields the protein CASSATRNTGELFF.

This clone was counted between two and nine times. The V and J genes are TRBV7-9 and TRBJ2-7, with D maybe TRBD1 (7 bases). Trimming left V 5 bases short and J 2 bases short, with 10 bases between. CDR1 SEHNR and CDR2 FQNEAQ come from the germline V gene (reference sequence). The CDR3 consists of 13 residues. This CDR3 is CASSVRGAYEQYF. The CDR3 DNA sequence: TGTGCCAGCAGCGTCAGGGGGGCCTACGAGCAGTACTTC.

This rearrangement joins TRBV28 to TRBJ1-2; the D is unclear. Germline values: CDR1 MDHEN, CDR2 SYDVKM. V was shortened by 6 bases and J by 3 bases, with 11 bases between the two germline ends. The CDR3 is 13 amino acids. CDR3 bases: TGTGCCAGCAGAGAGACACGCTACTATGGCTACACCTTC. Its protein is CASRETRYYGYTF.

The rearrangement uses TRBV29-1 and TRBJ1-2; tentative D call: TRBD1 (5 bases). Trimming took off 6 bases at V and 3 bases at J, with 14 bases between the two ends. There are 13 residues in the CDR3. In germline, CDR1 is SQVTM, CDR2 ANQGSEA. CDR3 amino acids: CSVLVQADYGYTF. In DNA form, the CDR3 reads TGCAGCGTCTTAGTACAGGCCGACTATGGCTACACCTTC.